A single sample is the source of the 26 T cell receptor beta chains below, sequenced in a study of pediatric ulcerative colitis. Rectal tissue came from one to two pinch biopsies taken at colonoscopy. The data were produced by immunoSEQ multiplex PCR, yet TCRdb's version contains in-frame clones alone and is incomplete. The data show 15,000 to 20,000 clones, nearly 80% seen once. The sample was gut tissue. The receptors shown here come from a boy younger than 18 who was a control in a study of pediatric ulcerative colitis.

The table lists this clone with a few counts. The chain joins TRBV11-2 to TRBJ1-3, with D tentatively TRBD1 (6 bases). There are 17 residues in the CDR3. V was trimmed by 1 base and J by 2 bases, leaving 15 bases between them. From germline, CDR1 is SGHAT and CDR2 FQNNGV. CDR3 sequence reads: CASSLGGLQGPGNTIYF. The CDR3 nucleotides are TGTGCCAGCAGCTTAGGGGGCTTACAGGGTCCTGGAAACACCATATATTTT.

This clone was found once. V gene TRBV5-4 combines with J gene TRBJ2-2, with 10 positions matching TRBD2. The junction had 4 bases not matched to a gene; V was cut back by 4 bases and J by 1 base. This CDR3 spans 16 amino acids. Germline V lookup: CDR1 SGHNT, CDR2 YYREEE (reference sequence). The DNA of the CDR3 is TGTGCCAGCAGCCCTCGGACTAGCGGGAACACCGGGGAGCTGTTTTTT. Translation gives CASSPRTSGNTGELFF.

The CDR3 sequence: CASTKLGSPLHF. The CDR3 bases are TGTGCCAGCACCAAACTTGGATCACCCCTCCACTTT. The chain couples TRBV6-5 to TRBJ1-6; D ambiguous. Trimming removed 7 bases at V and 10 bases at J, with 11 bases between. The CDR3 loop spans 12 amino acids. Germline V CDR1 and CDR2: MNHEY, SVGAGI.

The chain carries TRBV6-1 and TRBJ2-7; 9 bases are shared with TRBD2. The germline CDR1 and CDR2 sequences are MNHNS and SASEGT. The CDR3 length is 12 residues. With 8 bases clipped from V and 7 bases from J, the junction kept 6 bases outside the gene matches. The CDR3 nucleotides read TGTGCCAGCGGGTTAGCGGGGGAAGAGCAGTACTTC. Translating it yields CASGLAGEEQYF.

The chain uses TRBV28 and TRBJ2-1, with D uncertain. The V gene's germline CDR1 is MDHEN and CDR2 SYDVKM. The CDR3 totals 13 residues. Trimming removed 8 bases from V and 9 bases from J, with 17 bases in between. In DNA, the CDR3 is TGTGCCAGCGGAATCGATCTAGAATCTGAGCAGTTCTTC. It is translated as CASGIDLESEQFF.

The V call is TRBV25-1, the J call TRBJ2-3, with a possible D match to TRBD2 (6 bases). Germline CDR1 reads MGHDK; CDR2 reads SYGVNS. This CDR3 has 13 residues. Trimming took 4 bases from V and 4 from J, leaving 9 bases between them. Written as DNA, the CDR3 is TGTGCCAGCAGTGTTGCGGGACCAGATACGCAGTATTTT. Translated: CASSVAGPDTQYF.

This sequence joins TRBV27 and TRBJ2-6; D may match TRBD1 or TRBD2 (5 bases each). The CDR3 is made up of 17 amino acids. Germline CDR1 reads MNHEY; CDR2 reads SMNVEV (reference sequence). Trimming removed 6 bases at V and 0 bases at J, with 15 bases between. The CDR3 sequence: CASSPGTAHSGANVLTF. The DNA of the CDR3 is TGTGCCAGCAGCCCCGGGACGGCACACTCTGGGGCCAACGTCCTGACTTTC.

By sample share, this clone is medium-sized (0.01 to 0.1%). The same CDR3 arises from other DNA sequences in this sample as well. The chain carries TRBV7-2 and TRBJ2-3; D gene uncertain. Trimming removed 5 bases from V and 2 bases from J, with 5 bases in between. Germline values: CDR1 SGHTA, CDR2 FQGNSA. The CDR3 runs 12 residues. CDR3 nucleotide sequence: TGTGCCAGCAGCCAATCCACAGATACGCAGTATTTT. Its protein product is CASSQSTDTQYF.

This chain links TRBV5-1 with TRBJ1-5; 9 bases match TRBD1. Per germline, CDR1 SGHRS and CDR2 YFSETQ. Losses at the gene ends were 2 bases for V and 4 bases for J; bases not matched to a gene: 1. The CDR3 has 14 residues. CDR3 residues: CASSFGTGNQPQHF. CDR3 DNA sequence: TGCGCCAGCAGCTTCGGGACAGGGAATCAGCCCCAGCATTTT.

This clone was observed a few times. The chain recombines TRBV11-2 with TRBJ1-3; D is ambiguous. CDR1 and CDR2 from the germline V gene are SGHAT and FQNNGV. The ends were cut back, 0 bases at V and 0 bases at J, with 9 bases in the middle. This CDR3 comprises 16 residues. The chain's CDR3 is CASSLDTAHSGNTIYF. Here the CDR3 DNA reads TGTGCCAGCAGCTTAGATACGGCCCACTCTGGAAACACCATATATTTT.

This chain connects TRBV7-2 to TRBJ2-5, with D possibly TRBD2 on 6 matching bases. Germline CDR1 SGHTA, CDR2 FQGNSA. Between the trimmed V and J ends, which lost 3 bases and 4 bases, there was a span of 12 bases. The CDR3 is made up of 14 amino acids. This CDR3 is CASSLGGFRETQYF. DNA for the CDR3: TGTGCCAGCAGCTTGGGGGGTTTTCGAGAGACCCAGTACTTC. The entire variable domain, with the rest obtained from reference TRBV7-2 and TRBJ2-5, is as follows: GAGVSQSPSNKVTEKGKDVELRCDPISGHTALYWYRQSLGQGLEFLIYFQGNSAPDKSGLPSDRFSAERTGGSVSTLTIQRTQQEDSAVYLCASSLGGFRETQYFGPGTRLLVL.

Only a few counts were recorded for this clone. The rearrangement links TRBV25-1 to TRBJ2-7; D gene uncertain. This CDR3 has 11 amino acids. The V gene's germline CDR1 is MGHDK and CDR2 SYGVNS. V lost 5 bases, J lost 3 bases, and 5 bases lay in between. The CDR3 loop is CASSRGYEQYF. The CDR3 DNA reads as TGTGCCAGCAGTCGAGGCTACGAGCAGTACTTC.

The chain combines TRBV10-3 with TRBJ2-3; 9 bases fit TRBD2. CDR1 ENHRY and CDR2 SYGVKD come from the germline V gene. With V trimmed by 8 bases and J by 0 bases, 3 bases remained unmatched. CDR3 size: 14 residues. CDR3 bases: TGTGCCATCGCTAGCGGGACCAGCACAGATACGCAGTATTTT. It codes for CAIASGTSTDTQYF.

The chain carries TRBV10-3 and TRBJ2-2; D remains ambiguous. V lost 6 bases and J lost 3, with 17 bases in between. Germline CDR1 is ENHRY and CDR2 is SYGVKD. The CDR3 length is 16 residues. CDR3 residues: CAISSTGFSDTGELFF. CDR3 nucleotide sequence: TGTGCCATCAGCTCAACGGGCTTCAGTGACACCGGGGAGCTGTTTTTT.

A note on this clone: At one boundary the junction diverges from the germline segment, which might be a read error. The chain has TRBV7-2 and TRBJ2-7; the match to TRBD1 covers 8 bases. Germline V lookup: CDR1 SGHTA, CDR2 FQGNSA. The CDR3 extends over 13 amino acids. The CDR3 is CASSLADGDRTHF. The CDR3 DNA follows: TGTGCCAGCAGCTTAGCGGATGGGGACAGGACACACTTC.

V and J are TRBV23-1 and TRBJ2-7; 8 nucleotides align to TRBD1. TRBV23-1 is given ORF status, its function remaining uncertain. The CDR3 is 19 amino acids. V lost 1 base, J lost 0 bases, and 14 bases stayed unmatched. Here the CDR3 DNA reads TGCGCCAGCAGTCAATTGTGGGCGGTTAGACAGGGGCGCTCCTACGAGCAGTACTTC. Its protein product is CASSQLWAVRQGRSYEQYF.

This CDR3 reads CASSIVSQGVYETQYF. The CDR3 DNA follows: TGTGCCAGTAGTATAGTTTCACAGGGGGTCTATGAGACCCAGTACTTC. The chain employs TRBV19 and TRBJ2-5; 8 bases agree with TRBD1. This CDR3 comprises 16 residues. CDR1 LNHDA and CDR2 SQIVND come from the germline V gene (reference sequence). V lost 1 base, J lost 5 bases, and 9 bases stayed unmatched.

The chain uses TRBV4-2 and TRBJ1-3; weak D call: TRBD1 (5 bases). This CDR3 has 17 residues. The germline CDR1 and CDR2 sequences are LGHNA and YNFKEQ. Deletions cut 0 bases from V and 0 bases from J, with 12 bases between. CDR3 sequence reads: CASSQEGDGNSGNTIYF. DNA for the CDR3: TGTGCCAGCAGCCAAGAGGGGGACGGGAACTCTGGAAACACCATATATTTT.

The genes are TRBV9 and TRBJ2-3; D call uncertain. V was trimmed by 0 bases and J by 3 bases, leaving 2 bases between them. Germline CDR1 is SGDLS and CDR2 is YYNGEE. This CDR3 has 12 amino acids. The CDR3 is CASSVVTDTQYF. The DNA of the CDR3 is TGTGCCAGCAGCGTAGTTACAGATACGCAGTATTTT.

The chain has TRBV28 and TRBJ2-1, with D perhaps TRBD2 (6 bases). Between the trimmed V and J ends, which lost 6 bases and 4 bases, there was a span of 7 bases. CDR3 length: 12 residues. CDR1 MDHEN and CDR2 SYDVKM come from the germline V gene. This CDR3 reads CASSGGYNEQFF. The CDR3 nucleotides are TGTGCCAGCAGCGGGGGTTACAATGAGCAGTTCTTC.

This chain connects TRBV10-3 to TRBJ2-7; 9 bases map to TRBD1. The V gene end was trimmed by 5 bases and the J gene end by 6 bases; junction bases not matched to a gene: 8. There are 14 residues in the CDR3. In germline, CDR1 is ENHRY, CDR2 SYGVKD. This CDR3 is CAISPGQGEAEQYF. The CDR3, as DNA: TGTGCCATCAGTCCGGGACAGGGTGAGGCCGAGCAGTACTTC.

CDR3 DNA: TGCGCCAGCAGCCAAGATCCCCTGACGGCCTACGAGCAGTACTTC. It codes for CASSQDPLTAYEQYF. The gene calls are TRBV4-3 and TRBJ2-7; no clear D gene. The CDR3 is 15 residues long. Germline lookup yields CDR1 LGHNA and CDR2 YSLEER. The germline V and J ends were trimmed by 0 bases and 2 bases, with 11 bases remaining between them.

The chain combines TRBV6-6 with TRBJ1-4, with D tentatively TRBD1 (5 bases). V lost 6 bases and J 7 bases, leaving 15 bases between the germline ends. Germline CDR1 is MNHNY and CDR2 is SVGAGI (reference sequence). The length of the CDR3 is 14 residues. The CDR3 loop is CASRVAGLGEKLFF. CDR3 nucleotide sequence: TGTGCCAGCAGGGTGGCAGGGCTCGGTGAAAAACTGTTTTTT.

The J gene is TRBJ2-2, the V gene TRBV5-4; no firm D call. The CDR3 spans 14 residues. Germline V lookup: CDR1 SGHNT, CDR2 YYREEE (reference sequence). V dropped 0 bases and J dropped 1 base, with 4 bases sitting between them. DNA for the CDR3: TGTGCCAGCAGCTTGGCCAAGAACACCGGGGAGCTGTTTTTT. This translates into CASSLAKNTGELFF.

This clone is labeled medium-sized. This chain links TRBV2 with TRBJ1-4, with 10 nucleotides matching TRBD1. Trimming at V came to 4 bases and at J to 3 bases, leaving 20 bases not matched to a gene. The germline CDR1 and CDR2 sequences are SNHLY and FYNNEI. The CDR3 length is 21 residues. The CDR3 region has the DNA TGTGCCAGCAGTGCCCGACAGGGGGCCTTCTATTCTCACCCATCTAATGAAAAACTGTTTTTT. It encodes CASSARQGAFYSHPSNEKLFF.

J is TRBJ1-1 and V is TRBV19; 7 bases agree with TRBD1. The CDR3 loop spans 13 amino acids. Germline trimming cut 5 bases from V and 1 base from J; bases unmatched to any gene: 1. Germline CDR1 is LNHDA and CDR2 is SQIVND (reference sequence). Here the CDR3 DNA reads TGTGCCAGTAGTCACAGGGGGAACACTGAAGCTTTCTTT. This sequence encodes CASSHRGNTEAFF.